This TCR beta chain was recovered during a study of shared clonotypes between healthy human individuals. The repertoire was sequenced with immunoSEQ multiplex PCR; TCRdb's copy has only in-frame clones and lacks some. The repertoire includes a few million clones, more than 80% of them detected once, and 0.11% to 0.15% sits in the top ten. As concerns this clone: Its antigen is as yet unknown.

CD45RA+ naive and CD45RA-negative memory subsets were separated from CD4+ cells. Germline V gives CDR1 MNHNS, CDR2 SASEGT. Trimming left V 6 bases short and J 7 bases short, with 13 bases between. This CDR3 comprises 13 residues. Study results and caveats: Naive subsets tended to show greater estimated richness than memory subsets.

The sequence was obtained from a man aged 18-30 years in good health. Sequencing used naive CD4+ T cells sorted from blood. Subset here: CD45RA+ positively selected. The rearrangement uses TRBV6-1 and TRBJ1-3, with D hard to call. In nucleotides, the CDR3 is TGTGCCAGCAGGGAACCCGTTGGGAACACCATATATTTT. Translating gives CASREPVGNTIYF.